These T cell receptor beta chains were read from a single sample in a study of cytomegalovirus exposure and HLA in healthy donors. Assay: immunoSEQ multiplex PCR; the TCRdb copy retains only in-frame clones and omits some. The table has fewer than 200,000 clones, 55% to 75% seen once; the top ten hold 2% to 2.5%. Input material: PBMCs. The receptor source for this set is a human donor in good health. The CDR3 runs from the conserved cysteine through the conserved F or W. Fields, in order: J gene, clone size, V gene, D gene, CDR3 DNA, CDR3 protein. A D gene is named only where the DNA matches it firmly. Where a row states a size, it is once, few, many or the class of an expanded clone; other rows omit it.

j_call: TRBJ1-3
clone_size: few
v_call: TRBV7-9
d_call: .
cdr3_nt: TGTGCCAGCAGCTCAAACTCTGGAAACACCATATATTTT
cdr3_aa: CASSSNSGNTIYF

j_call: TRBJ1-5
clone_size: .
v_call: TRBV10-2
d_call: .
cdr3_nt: TGCGCCAGCAGAACAGTGTCTGGCAATCAGCCCCAGCATTTT
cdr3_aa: CASRTVSGNQPQHF

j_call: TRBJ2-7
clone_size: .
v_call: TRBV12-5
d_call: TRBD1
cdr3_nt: TGTGCTAGTGGTTCATCGGGACAGACCGAGCAGTACTTC
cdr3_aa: CASGSSGQTEQYF

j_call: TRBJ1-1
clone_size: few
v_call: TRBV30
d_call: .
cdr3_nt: TGTGCCTGGAGTGTGACCGGGGACACTGAAGCTTTCTTT
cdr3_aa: CAWSVTGDTEAFF

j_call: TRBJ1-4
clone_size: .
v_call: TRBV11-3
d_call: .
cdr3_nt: TGTGCCAGCAGCTTAGATCGGATCTCCCGGGGAAAACTGTTTTTT
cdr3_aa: CASSLDRISRGKLFF

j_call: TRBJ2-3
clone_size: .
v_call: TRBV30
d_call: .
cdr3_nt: TGTGCCTGGAAACGGGGAAGTGGAGATACGCAGTATTTT
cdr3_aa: CAWKRGSGDTQYF

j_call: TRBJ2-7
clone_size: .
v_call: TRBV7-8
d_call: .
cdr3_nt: TGTGCCAGCAGCTTAGCGCGGGGGCACTACGAGCAGTACTTC
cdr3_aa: CASSLARGHYEQYF

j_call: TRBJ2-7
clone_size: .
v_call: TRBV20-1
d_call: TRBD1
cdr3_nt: TGCAGTGCCGAGACAGGGGGAGAGCAGTACTTC
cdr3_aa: CSAETGGEQYF

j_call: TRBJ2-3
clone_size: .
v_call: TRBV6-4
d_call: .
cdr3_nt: TGTGCCAGCAGTGACTCGGCGGGTAGCACAGATACGCAGTATTTT
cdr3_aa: CASSDSAGSTDTQYF

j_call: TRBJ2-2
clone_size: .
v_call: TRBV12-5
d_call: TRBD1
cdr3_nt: TGTGCTAGTGGTTTGGTACGGGGGACAGGTTCTTCCACCGGGGAGCTGTTTTTT
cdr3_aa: CASGLVRGTGSSTGELFF

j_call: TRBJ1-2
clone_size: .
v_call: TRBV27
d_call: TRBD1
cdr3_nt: TGTGCCAGCAGGACAGGGGACTATGGCTACGCCTTC
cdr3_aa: CASRTGDYGYAF

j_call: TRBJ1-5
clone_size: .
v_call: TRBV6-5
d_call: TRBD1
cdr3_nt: TGTGCCAGCAGTCGGACAGGGGCCAATCAGCCCCAGCATTTT
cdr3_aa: CASSRTGANQPQHF

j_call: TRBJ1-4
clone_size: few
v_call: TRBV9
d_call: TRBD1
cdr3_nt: TGTGCCAGCAGCCCGACAGGGGGGTGGTTGTTTTTT
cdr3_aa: CASSPTGGWLFF

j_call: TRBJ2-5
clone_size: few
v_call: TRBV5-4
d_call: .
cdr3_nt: TGTGCCAGCAGCTCAGGGGACGGAAAAGAGACCCAGTACTTC
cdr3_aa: CASSSGDGKETQYF

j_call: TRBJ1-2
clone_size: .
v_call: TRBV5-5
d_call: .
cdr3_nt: TGTGCCAGCAGCTTGGCACAGTCAGGAGGTCGTGGCTACACCTTC
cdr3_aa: CASSLAQSGGRGYTF

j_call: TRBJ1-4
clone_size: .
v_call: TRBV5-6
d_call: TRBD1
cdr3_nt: TGTGCCAGCAGCCCGACGACAGGGGCGACTAATGAAAAACTGTTTTTT
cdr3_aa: CASSPTTGATNEKLFF

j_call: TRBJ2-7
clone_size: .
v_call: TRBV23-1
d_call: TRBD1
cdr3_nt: TGCGCCAGCAGGCCGACAGGGGCGAACGAGCAGTACTTC
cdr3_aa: CASRPTGANEQYF

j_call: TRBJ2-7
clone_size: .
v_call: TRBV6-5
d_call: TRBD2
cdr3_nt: TGTGCCAGCAGTTACGGTAGCGGGGGGGGGTACGAGCAGTACTTC
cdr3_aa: CASSYGSGGGYEQYF

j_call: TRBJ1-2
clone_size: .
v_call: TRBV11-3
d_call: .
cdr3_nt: TGTGCCAGCAGCTTAGACAGATATGGCTACACCTTC
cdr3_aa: CASSLDRYGYTF

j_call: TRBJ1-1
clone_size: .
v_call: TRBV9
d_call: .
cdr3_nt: TGTGCCAGCAGCCCTACTACATTCACGAACACTGAAGCTTTCTTT
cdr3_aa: CASSPTTFTNTEAFF

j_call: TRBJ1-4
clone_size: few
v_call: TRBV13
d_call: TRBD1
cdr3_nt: TGTGCCAGCAGCTTAGGGGGACAGGGGTTTGTTCGAGAAAAACTGTTTTTT
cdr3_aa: CASSLGGQGFVREKLFF

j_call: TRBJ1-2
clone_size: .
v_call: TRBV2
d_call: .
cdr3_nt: TGTGCCGGAACCCGTGGGGCAGGCCTCCTGTCCTATGGCTACACCTTC
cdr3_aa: CAGTRGAGLLSYGYTF

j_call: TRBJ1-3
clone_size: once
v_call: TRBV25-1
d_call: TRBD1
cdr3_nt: TGTGCCAGCAGTGAAAGGACAGGGGTCAATGGAAACACCATATATTTT
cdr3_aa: CASSERTGVNGNTIYF

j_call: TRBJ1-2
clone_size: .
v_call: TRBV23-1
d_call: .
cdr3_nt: TGCGCCAGCAGTCAGCCAGGGTTTCCCTATGGCTACACCTTC
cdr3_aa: CASSQPGFPYGYTF

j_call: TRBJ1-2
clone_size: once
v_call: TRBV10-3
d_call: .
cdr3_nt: TGTGCCACCATGAAAGTAGACAGACTCTATGGCTACACCTTC
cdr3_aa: CATMKVDRLYGYTF

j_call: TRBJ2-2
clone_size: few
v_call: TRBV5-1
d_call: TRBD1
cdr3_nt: TGCGCCAGCAGCTCCCTCGGGACAGGGGGCGAACTGTTTTTT
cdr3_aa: CASSSLGTGGELFF

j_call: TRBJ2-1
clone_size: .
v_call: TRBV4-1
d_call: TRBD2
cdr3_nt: TGCGCCAGCAGCCAAGATTTGGGTGGGACTACAAAACAGGAGCAGTTCTTC
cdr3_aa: CASSQDLGGTTKQEQFF

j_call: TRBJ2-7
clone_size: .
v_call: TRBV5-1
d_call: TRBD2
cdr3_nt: TGCGCCAGCAGCTTCCTCCTAGCGGGGGCCGGGTACGAGCAGTACTTC
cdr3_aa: CASSFLLAGAGYEQYF

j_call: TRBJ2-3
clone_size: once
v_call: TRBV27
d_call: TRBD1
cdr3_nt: TGTGCCAGCAGTCGCGACAGGGGCACAGATACGCAGTATTTT
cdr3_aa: CASSRDRGTDTQYF

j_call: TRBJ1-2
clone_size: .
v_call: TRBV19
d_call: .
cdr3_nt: TGTGCCAGTACCCAACGAGGGCAGGGGGGCTACACCTTC
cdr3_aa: CASTQRGQGGYTF

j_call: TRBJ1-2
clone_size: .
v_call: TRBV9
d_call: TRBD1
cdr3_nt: TGTGCCAGCAGCACCGAGACAGGGGGGAATGGCTACACCTTC
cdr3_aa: CASSTETGGNGYTF

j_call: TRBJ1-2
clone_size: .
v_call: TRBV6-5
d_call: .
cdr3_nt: TGTGCCAGCACCCCGGGGGGGAACTATGGCTACACCTTC
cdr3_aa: CASTPGGNYGYTF

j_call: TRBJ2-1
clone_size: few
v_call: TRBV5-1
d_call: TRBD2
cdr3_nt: TGCGCCAGCAGCGTCGGGCCGACTAGCAGATCCTACAATGAGCAGTTCTTC
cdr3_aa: CASSVGPTSRSYNEQFF

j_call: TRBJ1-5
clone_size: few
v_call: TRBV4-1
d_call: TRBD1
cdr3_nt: TGCGCCAGCAGTCAGGACAGGGGGCTAGGTCAGCCCCAGCATTTT
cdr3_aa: CASSQDRGLGQPQHF

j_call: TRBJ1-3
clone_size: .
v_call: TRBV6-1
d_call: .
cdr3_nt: TGTGCCAGCAGTGAGTCCAGGCGCTCAGCTCGAAACACCATATATTTT
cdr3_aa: CASSESRRSARNTIYF

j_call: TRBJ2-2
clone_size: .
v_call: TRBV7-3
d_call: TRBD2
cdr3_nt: TGTGCCAGCAGCTTAAACGGGGGGGGGACCGGGGAGCTGTTTTTT
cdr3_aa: CASSLNGGGTGELFF

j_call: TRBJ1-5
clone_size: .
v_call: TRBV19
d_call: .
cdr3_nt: TGTGCCAGTAGTATAGGCAGTAGCAATCAGCCCCAGCATTTT
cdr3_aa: CASSIGSSNQPQHF

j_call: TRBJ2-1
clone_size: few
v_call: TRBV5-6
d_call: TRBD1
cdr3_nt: TGTGCCAGCAGCCCCGGGACAGGGGGCAATGAGCAGTTCTTC
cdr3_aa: CASSPGTGGNEQFF

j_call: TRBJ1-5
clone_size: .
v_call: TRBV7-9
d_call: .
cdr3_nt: TGTGCCAGCAGCAACAATAGCAATCAGCCCCAGCATTTT
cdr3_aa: CASSNNSNQPQHF

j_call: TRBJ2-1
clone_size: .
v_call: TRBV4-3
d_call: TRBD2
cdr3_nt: TGCGCCAGCAGCCAAGATGGGACTAGCGGGGGGAATGAGCAGTTCTTC
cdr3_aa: CASSQDGTSGGNEQFF

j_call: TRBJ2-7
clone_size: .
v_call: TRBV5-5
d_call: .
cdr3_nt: TGTGCCAGCAGCTTGGTTCAAGGGGGGGTGAACGAGCAGTACTTC
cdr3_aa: CASSLVQGGVNEQYF

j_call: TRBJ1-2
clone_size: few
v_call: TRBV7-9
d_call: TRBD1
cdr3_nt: TGTGCCAGCAGCTTAGGACAGGGGGCGACTATAAACTATGGCTACACCTTC
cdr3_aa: CASSLGQGATINYGYTF

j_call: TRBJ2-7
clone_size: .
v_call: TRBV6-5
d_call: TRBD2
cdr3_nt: TGTGCCAGCAGTCGGACTAGCTCCTACGAGCAGTACTTC
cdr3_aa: CASSRTSSYEQYF

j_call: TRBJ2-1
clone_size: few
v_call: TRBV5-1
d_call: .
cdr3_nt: TGCGCCAGCAGCATCGGACTGAACAATGAGCAGTTCTTC
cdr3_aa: CASSIGLNNEQFF

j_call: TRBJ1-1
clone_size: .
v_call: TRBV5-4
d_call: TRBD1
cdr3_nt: TGTGCCAGCAGCTTCGACAGGGGGCGAGGAGCTTTCTTT
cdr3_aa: CASSFDRGRGAFF

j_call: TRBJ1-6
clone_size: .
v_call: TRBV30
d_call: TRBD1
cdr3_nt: TGTGCCTGGACCCGCCGGGACAGGGGGAATTCACCCCTCCACTTT
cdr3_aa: CAWTRRDRGNSPLHF

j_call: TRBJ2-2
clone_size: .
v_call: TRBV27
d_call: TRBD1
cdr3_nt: TGTGCCAGCAGTACCAGGGGGCTTGGCACCGGGGAGCTGTTTTTT
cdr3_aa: CASSTRGLGTGELFF

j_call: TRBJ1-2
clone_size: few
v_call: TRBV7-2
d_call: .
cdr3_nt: TGTGCCAGCAGCCTACAGGGTCTGGAGGGCTACACCTTC
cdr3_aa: CASSLQGLEGYTF

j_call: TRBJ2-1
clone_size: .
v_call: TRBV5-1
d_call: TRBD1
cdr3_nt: TGCGCCAGCAGCTCCGGAGGGGGACAGGGTGTTGACAATGAGCAGTTCTTC
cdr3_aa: CASSSGGGQGVDNEQFF

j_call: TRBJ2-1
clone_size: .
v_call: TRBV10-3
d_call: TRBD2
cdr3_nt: TGTGCCATCAGGGCCGGGGGGGCCGATAACAATGAGCAGTTCTTC
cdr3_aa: CAIRAGGADNNEQFF